These 20 T cell receptor beta chains originate from one sample sequenced in a study of HIV-infected patients and healthy controls. cDNA was made from about 480 ng RNA using alpha and beta constant primers. Separate chain-specific third strand synthesis with multiplexing indices produced the alpha and beta libraries. TCRdb re-analysed the 5' RACE reads in MiXCR, keeping a single row per CDR3 protein. The sample holds some 6,900 distinct CDR3 sequences, over 9.5% seen once. All unsorted peripheral T cells were captured because whole blood was used without fractionation. The material was blood, obtained before antiretroviral therapy. Receptors were obtained from an adult with HIV infection.

This clonotype was counted only a few times. The chain carries TRBV5-1 and TRBJ1-2; D perhaps matches TRBD1 (6 bases). With 0 bases removed from V and 8 bases from J, the gap between germline ends came to 11 bases. The CDR3 has 13 residues. Per germline, CDR1 SGHRS and CDR2 YFSETQ. CDR3 sequence (DNA): TGCGCCAGCAGCTTGGAAGCAGGGGACGGCTACACCTTC. It yields the protein CASSLEAGDGYTF.

Many counts were recorded for this clonotype. This rearrangement joins TRBV5-6 to TRBJ1-3; TRBD1 is a possible D gene (5 bases). Germline CDR1 SGHDT, CDR2 YYEEEE. The ends were cut back, 1 base at V and 3 bases at J, with 11 bases in the middle. The CDR3 extends over 15 amino acids. Here the CDR3 reads CASSLLGVDGNTIYF. The DNA for the CDR3 is TGTGCCAGCAGCTTGCTGGGGGTCGATGGAAACACCATATATTTT.

There are many counts of this clonotype. The V call is TRBV19, the J call TRBJ2-1; maybe TRBD2 (6 bases). Looked up from germline, CDR1 is LNHDA and CDR2 is SQIVND (reference sequence). V was cut by 3 bases and J by 4 bases, with 13 bases left in between. The CDR3 covers 15 residues. DNA of the CDR3: TGTGCCAGTAGTATCGGGGGACTGTCGTACAATGAGCAGTTCTTC. Amino acid sequence: CASSIGGLSYNEQFF.

This clonotype was counted between two and nine times. This chain links TRBV28 with TRBJ1-5; D unresolved. Between the trimmed V and J ends, which lost 5 bases and 0 bases, there was a span of 20 bases. CDR1 MDHEN and CDR2 SYDVKM come from the germline V gene. The CDR3 runs 18 residues. CDR3 sequence: CASSLAQALTDSNQPQHF. The DNA of the CDR3 is TGTGCCAGCAGTCTCGCCCAAGCTTTAACCGATAGCAATCAGCCCCAGCATTTT.

This clonotype was counted a few times. CDR3 DNA: TGTGCCAGCAGCCCGAGCGGTTCTTCCTACAATGAGCAGTTCTTC. It specifies CASSPSGSSYNEQFF. The chain recombines TRBV7-2 with TRBJ2-1; D may be TRBD2 (5 bases). Deletions cut 5 bases from V and 1 base from J, with 12 bases between. Germline CDR1 is SGHTA and CDR2 is FQGNSA. The CDR3 totals 15 residues. The whole variable domain, remainder taken from reference TRBV7-2 and TRBJ2-1, is GAGVSQSPSNKVTEKGKDVELRCDPISGHTALYWYRQSLGQGLEFLIYFQGNSAPDKSGLPSDRFSAERTGGSVSTLTIQRTQQEDSAVYLCASSPSGSSYNEQFFGPGTRLTVL.

The chain uses TRBV20-1 and TRBJ2-5; possibly TRBD2 for D (6 bases). V dropped 3 bases and J dropped 1 base, with 15 bases sitting between them. The CDR3 has 15 amino acids. In germline, CDR1 is DFQATT, CDR2 SNEGSKA (reference sequence). This chain's CDR3 is CSASRPAGRQETQYF. The CDR3 DNA is TGCAGTGCTAGTCGCCCTGCGGGGCGCCAAGAGACCCAGTACTTC.

This clonotype was counted at least ten times. The chain links TRBV7-8 to TRBJ2-1, with D hard to call. Germline lookup yields CDR1 SGHVS and CDR2 FQNEAQ. CDR3 length: 15 residues. The V gene lost 2 bases and the J gene lost 8 bases, with 16 bases spanning the gap. CDR3 DNA sequence: TGTGCCAGCAGCTTAAGCGCCCCTAGGCTGGATGAGCAGTTCTTC. Its protein is CASSLSAPRLDEQFF.

In its sample, this clonotype was seen a few times. This sequence joins TRBV28 and TRBJ2-6, with 10 bases matching TRBD1. This CDR3 is 17 amino acids long. V shed 6 bases, J shed 4 bases, and the junction held 9 bases outside the gene matches. The germline gives CDR1 MDHEN, CDR2 SYDVKM. CDR3: CASSQPGTGDGANVLTF. In DNA form, the CDR3 reads TGTGCCAGCAGCCAACCCGGGACAGGGGACGGGGCCAACGTCCTGACTTTC.

This clonotype was seen repeatedly, ten times or more. The chain links TRBV5-4 to TRBJ2-7; perhaps D is TRBD1 or TRBD2 (5 bases each). The CDR3 consists of 13 residues. Germline lookup yields CDR1 SGHNT and CDR2 YYREEE (reference sequence). The V gene lost 0 bases and the J gene lost 7 bases, with 11 bases spanning the gap. The CDR3 here is CASSLGGAREQYF. For the CDR3, the DNA is TGTGCCAGCAGCTTGGGAGGGGCGAGGGAGCAGTACTTC.

As DNA, the CDR3 is TGTGCCAGCAGTGGGCAGGGTTGGAAGTCTGGAAAACTGTTTTTT. The encoded protein is CASSGQGWKSGKLFF. V is TRBV6-1 and J is TRBJ1-4; D may be TRBD1 (5 bases). CDR1 and CDR2 from the germline V gene are MNHNS and SASEGT. The CDR3 extends over 15 amino acids. V was trimmed by 4 bases and J by 10 bases, leaving 19 bases between them.

This clonotype is medium-sized (0.01 to 0.1%) by share. This chain uses TRBV4-2 with TRBJ1-4; D is ambiguous. Germline loops: CDR1 LGHNA, CDR2 YNFKEQ. The CDR3 has 14 amino acids. Trimming removed 4 bases at V and 2 bases at J, with 8 bases between. CDR3 sequence (DNA): TGTGCCAGCAGCCTCCCTGCGACTAATGAAAAACTGTTTTTT. It specifies CASSLPATNEKLFF.

The rearrangement links TRBV28 to TRBJ2-7; 11 nucleotides align to TRBD2. V was clipped by 5 bases and J by 3 bases; unmatched bases: 12. Germline CDR1 reads MDHEN; CDR2 reads SYDVKM. The CDR3 consists of 17 residues. The CDR3: CASSPTPRLAGHYEQYF. The CDR3 DNA is TGTGCCAGCAGTCCGACCCCGAGACTAGCGGGACACTACGAGCAGTACTTC.

V is TRBV5-6 and J is TRBJ1-5, with 9 bases identical to TRBD1. Germline CDR1 reads SGHDT; CDR2 reads YYEEEE. The V and J ends lost 4 bases and 7 bases, in that order; junction bases with no gene match: 9. This CDR3 is built from 15 residues. The CDR3 DNA is TGTGCCAGCAGCGAGGGACAGGGTGCTCTCCAGCCCCAGCATTTT. Translated, it gives CASSEGQGALQPQHF. Filled out from reference TRBV5-6 and TRBJ1-5, the complete variable domain reads DAGVTQSPTHLIKTRGQQVTLRCSPKSGHDTVSWYQQALGQGPQFIFQYYEEEERQRGNFPDRFSGHQFPNYSSELNVNALLLGDSALYLCASSEGQGALQPQHFGDGTRLSIL.

This clonotype is medium-sized by share. The V call is TRBV20-1, the J call TRBJ1-3; D is perhaps TRBD1 (6 bases). CDR3 length: 15 residues. The germline V and J ends were trimmed by 6 bases and 0 bases, with 15 bases remaining between them. Per germline, CDR1 DFQATT and CDR2 SNEGSKA (reference sequence). CDR3 sequence: CSAEGPRGSGNTIYF. The DNA for the CDR3 is TGCAGTGCCGAAGGCCCCAGGGGCTCTGGAAACACCATATATTTT.

The table lists this clonotype with many counts. The V gene is TRBV12-3 or TRBV12-4, the J gene TRBJ2-3; D is perhaps TRBD1 (6 bases). Trimming left V 7 bases short and J 2 bases short, with 16 bases between. This CDR3 has 15 amino acids. CDR3 DNA: TGTGCCAGCACTAGACAGGCCAGGAACACAGATACGCAGTATTTT. Translating it yields CASTRQARNTDTQYF.

By its share, this clonotype is medium-sized. The rearrangement uses TRBV12-3 or TRBV12-4 and TRBJ1-6, with D unresolved. Trimming pared 2 bases from V and 12 bases from J, leaving 8 bases between. This CDR3 is 12 amino acids long. The CDR3 DNA follows: TGTGCCAGCAGTTTACCGCTATTACCCCTCCACTTT. Translated: CASSLPLLPLHF.

This clonotype is medium-sized (0.01 to 0.1%) by share. This sequence joins TRBV7-9 and TRBJ2-7; D gene uncertain. The CDR3 extends over 15 amino acids. With 7 bases removed from V and 1 base from J, the gap between germline ends came to 17 bases. Germline assignment: CDR1 SEHNR and CDR2 FQNEAQ (reference sequence). CDR3 protein: CASNPLAKPSYEQYF. CDR3 coding DNA: TGTGCCAGCAACCCCCTGGCGAAGCCGTCCTACGAGCAGTACTTC.

In this sample, this clonotype turned up many times. This chain uses TRBV28 with TRBJ1-6, with 10 bases lining up with TRBD1. The CDR3 spans 15 residues. Germline lookup yields CDR1 MDHEN and CDR2 SYDVKM. With V trimmed by 3 bases and J by 9 bases, 5 bases remained unmatched. DNA of the CDR3: TGTGCCAGCAGTTTGACAGGGGGCAATAGTTCACCCCTCCACTTT. This gives the protein CASSLTGGNSSPLHF.

V and J are TRBV7-9 and TRBJ1-4; no firm D call. V lost 2 bases to trimming and J lost 5 bases, with 12 bases between them. The CDR3 is 15 residues long. The germline V gene encodes CDR1 SEHNR and CDR2 FQNEAQ (reference sequence). The CDR3 DNA reads TGTGCCAGCAGCTTAACTCGACCGGAGAATGAAAAACTGTTTTTT. Translation: CASSLTRPENEKLFF.

This clonotype is labeled as medium-sized. V and J are TRBV28 and TRBJ1-3; D gene uncertain. This CDR3 has 15 amino acids. CDR1 is MDHEN and CDR2 is SYDVKM in the germline V gene. The V gene lost 7 bases and the J gene lost 0 bases, with 13 bases spanning the gap. The DNA of the CDR3 is TGTGCCAGCAACTTAGGGCTGAACTCTGGAAACACCATATATTTT. This gives the protein CASNLGLNSGNTIYF.